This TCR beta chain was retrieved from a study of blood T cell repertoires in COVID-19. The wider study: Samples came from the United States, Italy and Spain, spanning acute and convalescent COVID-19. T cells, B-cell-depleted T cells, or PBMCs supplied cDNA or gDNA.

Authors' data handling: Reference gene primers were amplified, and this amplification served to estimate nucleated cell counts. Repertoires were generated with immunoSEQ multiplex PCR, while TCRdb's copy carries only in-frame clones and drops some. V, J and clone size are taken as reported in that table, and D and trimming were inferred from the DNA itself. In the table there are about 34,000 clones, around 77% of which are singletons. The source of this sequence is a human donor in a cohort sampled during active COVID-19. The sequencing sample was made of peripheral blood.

The CDR3 protein is CASSLGQGAHRDYGYTF. CDR3 bases: TGCGCCAGCAGCTTGGGACAGGGGGCGCATCGGGACTATGGCTACACCTTC. The chain recombines TRBV5-1 with TRBJ1-2; 10 positions agree with TRBD1. Germline CDR1 reads SGHRS; CDR2 reads YFSETQ. After removal of 0 bases from V and 3 bases from J, the junction contained 8 bases not matched to a gene. The CDR3 extends over 17 amino acids.